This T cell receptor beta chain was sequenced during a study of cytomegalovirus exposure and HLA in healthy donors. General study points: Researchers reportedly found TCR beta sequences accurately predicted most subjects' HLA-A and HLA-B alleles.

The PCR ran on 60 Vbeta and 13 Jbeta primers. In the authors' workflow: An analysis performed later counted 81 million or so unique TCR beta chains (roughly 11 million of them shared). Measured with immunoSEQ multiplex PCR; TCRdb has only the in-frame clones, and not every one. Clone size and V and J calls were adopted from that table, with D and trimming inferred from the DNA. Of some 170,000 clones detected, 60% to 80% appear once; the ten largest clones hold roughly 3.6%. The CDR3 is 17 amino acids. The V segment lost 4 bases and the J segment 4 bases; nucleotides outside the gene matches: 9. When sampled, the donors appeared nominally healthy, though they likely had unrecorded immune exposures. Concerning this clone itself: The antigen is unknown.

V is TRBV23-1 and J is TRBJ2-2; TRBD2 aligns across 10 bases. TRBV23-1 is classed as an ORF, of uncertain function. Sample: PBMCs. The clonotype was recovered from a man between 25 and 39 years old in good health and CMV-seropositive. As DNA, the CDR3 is TGCGCCAGCAGTCTGGGAGCGGGGGGGAGGGGCACCGGGGAGCTGTTTTTT. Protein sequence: CASSLGAGGRGTGELFF.